This T cell receptor (beta chain) comes out of a study of shared clonotypes between healthy human individuals. Sequenced by immunoSEQ multiplex PCR; TCRdb stores in-frame clones only, minus some. Of millions of clones in the sample, just over 90% are singletons; the top ten hold more than 0.12%. The CDR3 is made up of 17 amino acids. V dropped 4 bases and J dropped 2; count of bases not matched to a gene: 12. CDR1 and CDR2 (germline): KGHSH, LQKENI. The chain combines TRBV18 with TRBJ2-3; 7 bases match TRBD1. The clonotype comes from a man aged 18 to 29 in good health. The source material was naive CD4+ T cells sorted from blood. Specified subset: CD45RA+ positively selected. CDR3 sequence (DNA): TGTGCCAGCTCACTAGCGATCGACAGGGAATCCACAGATACGCAGTATTTT. Amino acid sequence: CASSLAIDRESTDTQYF.